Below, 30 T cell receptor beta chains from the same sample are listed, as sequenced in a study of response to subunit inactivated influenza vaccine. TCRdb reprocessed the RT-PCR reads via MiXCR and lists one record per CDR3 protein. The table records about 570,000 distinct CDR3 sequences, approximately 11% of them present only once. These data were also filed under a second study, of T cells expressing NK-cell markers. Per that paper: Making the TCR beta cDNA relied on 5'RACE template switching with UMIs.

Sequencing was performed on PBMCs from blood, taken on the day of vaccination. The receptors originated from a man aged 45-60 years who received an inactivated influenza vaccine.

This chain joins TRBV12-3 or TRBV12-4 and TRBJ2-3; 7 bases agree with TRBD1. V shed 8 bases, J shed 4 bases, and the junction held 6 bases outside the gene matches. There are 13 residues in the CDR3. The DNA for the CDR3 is TGTGCCAGCGGCCGGACAGGTTCAGATACGCAGTATTTT. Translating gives CASGRTGSDTQYF.

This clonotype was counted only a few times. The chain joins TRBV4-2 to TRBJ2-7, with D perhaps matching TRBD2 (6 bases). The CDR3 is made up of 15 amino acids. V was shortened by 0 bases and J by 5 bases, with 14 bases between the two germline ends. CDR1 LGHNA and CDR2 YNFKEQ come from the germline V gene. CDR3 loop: CASSQEWRGGHEQYF. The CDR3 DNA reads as TGTGCCAGCAGCCAAGAATGGCGGGGCGGCCACGAGCAGTACTTC.

The CDR3 DNA reads as TGTGCCAGCAGACAGGGGAATTACGAGCAGTACTTC. It yields the protein CASRQGNYEQYF. The chain has TRBV28 and TRBJ2-7; 7 nucleotides agree with TRBD1. The CDR3 sequence is 12 residues long. Germline lookup yields CDR1 MDHEN and CDR2 SYDVKM. Losses at the gene ends were 6 bases for V and 4 bases for J; bases not matched to a gene: 3.

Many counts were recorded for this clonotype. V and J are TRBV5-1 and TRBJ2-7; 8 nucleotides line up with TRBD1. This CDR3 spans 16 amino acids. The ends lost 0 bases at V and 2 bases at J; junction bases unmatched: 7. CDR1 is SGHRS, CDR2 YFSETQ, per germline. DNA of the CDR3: TGCGCCAGCAGCTTGGAGCGGACAGGGATAACCTACGAGCAGTACTTC. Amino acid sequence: CASSLERTGITYEQYF.

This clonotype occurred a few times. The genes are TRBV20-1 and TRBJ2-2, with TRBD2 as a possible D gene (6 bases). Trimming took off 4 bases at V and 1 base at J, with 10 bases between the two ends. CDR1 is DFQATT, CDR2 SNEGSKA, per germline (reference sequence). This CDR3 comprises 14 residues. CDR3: CSAKGGLNTGELFF. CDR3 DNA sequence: TGCAGTGCTAAAGGAGGGCTGAACACCGGGGAGCTGTTTTTT.

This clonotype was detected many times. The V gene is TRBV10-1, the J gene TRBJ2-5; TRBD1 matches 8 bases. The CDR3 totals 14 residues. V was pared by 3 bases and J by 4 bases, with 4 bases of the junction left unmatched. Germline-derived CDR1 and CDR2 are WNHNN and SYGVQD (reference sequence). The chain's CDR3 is CASSDDRGGETQYF. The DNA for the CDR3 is TGCGCCAGCAGTGATGACAGGGGTGGAGAGACCCAGTACTTC.

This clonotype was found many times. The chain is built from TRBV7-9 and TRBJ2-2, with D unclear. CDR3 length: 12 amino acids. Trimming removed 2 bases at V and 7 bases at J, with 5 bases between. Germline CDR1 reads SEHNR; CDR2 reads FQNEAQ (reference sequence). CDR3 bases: TGTGCCAGCAGCTTATACGGCGGGGAGCTGTTTTTT. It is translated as CASSLYGGELFF.

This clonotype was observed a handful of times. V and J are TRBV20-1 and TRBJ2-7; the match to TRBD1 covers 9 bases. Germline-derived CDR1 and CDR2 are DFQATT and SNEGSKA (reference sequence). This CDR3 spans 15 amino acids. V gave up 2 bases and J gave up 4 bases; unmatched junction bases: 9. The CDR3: CSARKGQGAYYEQYF. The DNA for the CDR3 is TGCAGTGCTAGAAAGGGACAGGGAGCTTATTACGAGCAGTACTTC.

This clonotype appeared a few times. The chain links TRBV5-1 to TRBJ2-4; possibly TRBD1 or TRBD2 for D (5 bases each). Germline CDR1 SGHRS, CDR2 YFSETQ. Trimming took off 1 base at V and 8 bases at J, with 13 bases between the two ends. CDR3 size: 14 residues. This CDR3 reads CASSLRGDEDIQYF. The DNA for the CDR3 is TGCGCCAGCAGCTTGAGGGGAGATGAGGACATTCAGTACTTC. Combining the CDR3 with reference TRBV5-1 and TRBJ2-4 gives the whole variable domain KAGVTQTPRYLIKTRGQQVTLSCSPISGHRSVSWYQQTPGQGLQFLFEYFSETQRNKGNFPGRFSGRQFSNSRSEMNVSTLELGDSALYLCASSLRGDEDIQYFGAGTRLSVL.

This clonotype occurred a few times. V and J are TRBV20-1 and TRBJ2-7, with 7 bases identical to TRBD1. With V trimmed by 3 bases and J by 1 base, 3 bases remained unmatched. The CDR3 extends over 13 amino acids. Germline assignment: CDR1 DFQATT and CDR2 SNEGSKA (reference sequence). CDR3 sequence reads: CSASPRGSYEQYF. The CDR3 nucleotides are TGCAGTGCTAGTCCCAGGGGGTCCTACGAGCAGTACTTC.

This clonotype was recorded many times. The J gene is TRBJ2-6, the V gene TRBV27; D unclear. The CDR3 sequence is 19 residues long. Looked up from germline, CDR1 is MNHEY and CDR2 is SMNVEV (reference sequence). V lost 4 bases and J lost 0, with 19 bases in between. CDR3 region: CASSYYFGSTSSGANVLTF. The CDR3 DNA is TGTGCCAGCAGTTATTATTTTGGGTCCACGAGCTCTGGGGCCAACGTCCTGACTTTC.

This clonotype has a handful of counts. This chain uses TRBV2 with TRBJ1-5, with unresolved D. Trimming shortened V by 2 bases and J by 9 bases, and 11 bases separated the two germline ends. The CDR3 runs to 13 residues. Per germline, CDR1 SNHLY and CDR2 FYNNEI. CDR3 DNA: TGTGCCAGCAGTGAAAAAAAAGTGATGCCCCAGCATTTT. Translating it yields CASSEKKVMPQHF. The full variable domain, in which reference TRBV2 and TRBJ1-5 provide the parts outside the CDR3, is EPEVTQTPSHQVTQMGQEVILRCVPISNHLYFYWYRQILGQKVEFLVSFYNNEISEKSEIFDDQFSVERPDGSNFTLKIRSTKLEDSAMYFCASSEKKVMPQHFGDGTRLSIL.

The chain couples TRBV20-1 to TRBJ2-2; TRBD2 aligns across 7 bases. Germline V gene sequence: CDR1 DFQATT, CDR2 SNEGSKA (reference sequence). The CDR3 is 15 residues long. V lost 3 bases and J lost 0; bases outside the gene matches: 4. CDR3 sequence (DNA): TGCAGTGCTAGTTCCGGGACTACGAACACCGGGGAGCTGTTTTTT. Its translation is CSASSGTTNTGELFF.

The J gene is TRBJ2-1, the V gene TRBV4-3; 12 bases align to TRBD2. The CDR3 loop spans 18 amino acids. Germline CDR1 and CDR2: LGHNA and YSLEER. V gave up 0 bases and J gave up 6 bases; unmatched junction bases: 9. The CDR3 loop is CASSQDLRTSGVINEQFF. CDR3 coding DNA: TGCGCCAGCAGCCAAGATCTCCGGACTAGCGGGGTTATCAATGAGCAGTTCTTC.

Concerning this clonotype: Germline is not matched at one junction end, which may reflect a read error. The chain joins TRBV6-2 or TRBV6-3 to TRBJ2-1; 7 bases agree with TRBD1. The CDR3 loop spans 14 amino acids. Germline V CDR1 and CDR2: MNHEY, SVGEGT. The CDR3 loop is CASSSGTVIHEQFF. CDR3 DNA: TGTGCTAGCAGTTCCGGGACAGTGATCCATGAGCAGTTCTTC.

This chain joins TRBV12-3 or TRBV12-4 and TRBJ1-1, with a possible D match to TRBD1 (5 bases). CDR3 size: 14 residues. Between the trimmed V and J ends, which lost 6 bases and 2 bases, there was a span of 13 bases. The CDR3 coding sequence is TGTGCCAGCAGACAAGGGGCCGGAAACACTGAAGCTTTCTTT. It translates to CASRQGAGNTEAFF.

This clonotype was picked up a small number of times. The CDR3 protein is CASSVGTGGFVEKLFF. In nucleotides, the CDR3 is TGTGCCAGCAGCGTAGGTACAGGGGGCTTTGTTGAAAAACTGTTTTTT. J is TRBJ1-4 and V is TRBV9, with TRBD1 matching over 9 bases. J gave up 7 bases and V 0 bases, and 7 bases lay outside the gene matches. Germline CDR1 and CDR2: SGDLS and YYNGEE. CDR3 length equals 16 residues.

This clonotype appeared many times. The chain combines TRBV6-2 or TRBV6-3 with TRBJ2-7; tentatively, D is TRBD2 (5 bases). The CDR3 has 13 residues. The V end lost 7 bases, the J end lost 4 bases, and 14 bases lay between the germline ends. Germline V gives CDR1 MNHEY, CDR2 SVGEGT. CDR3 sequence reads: CASTRAGNYEQYF. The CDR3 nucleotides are TGTGCCAGCACCCGGGCCGGGAATTACGAGCAGTACTTC.

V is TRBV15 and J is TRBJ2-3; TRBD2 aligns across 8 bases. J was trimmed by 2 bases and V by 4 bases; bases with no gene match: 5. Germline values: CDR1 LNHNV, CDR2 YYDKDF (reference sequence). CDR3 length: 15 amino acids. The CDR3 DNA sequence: TGTGCCACCAGCAAACTAGCGGAACACACAGATACGCAGTATTTT. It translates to CATSKLAEHTDTQYF. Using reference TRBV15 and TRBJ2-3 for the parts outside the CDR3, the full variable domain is DAMVIQNPRYQVTQFGKPVTLSCSQTLNHNVMYWYQQKSSQAPKLLFHYYDKDFNNEADTPDNFQSRRPNTSFCFLDIRSPGLGDTAMYLCATSKLAEHTDTQYFGPGTRLTVL.

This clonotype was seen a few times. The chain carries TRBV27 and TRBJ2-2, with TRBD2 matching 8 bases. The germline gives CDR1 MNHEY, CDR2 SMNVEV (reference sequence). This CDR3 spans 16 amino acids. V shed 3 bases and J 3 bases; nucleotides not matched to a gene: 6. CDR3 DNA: TGTGCCAGCAGTTTGGGAGCGGGAGTCTACACCGGGGAGCTGTTTTTT. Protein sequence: CASSLGAGVYTGELFF.

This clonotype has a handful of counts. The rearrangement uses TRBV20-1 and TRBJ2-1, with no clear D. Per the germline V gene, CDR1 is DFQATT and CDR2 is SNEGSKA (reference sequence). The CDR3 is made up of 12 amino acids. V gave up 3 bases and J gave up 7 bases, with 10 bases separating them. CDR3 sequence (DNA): TGCAGTGCTAGGTACGGGCCGAATGAGCAGTTCTTC. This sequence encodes CSARYGPNEQFF.

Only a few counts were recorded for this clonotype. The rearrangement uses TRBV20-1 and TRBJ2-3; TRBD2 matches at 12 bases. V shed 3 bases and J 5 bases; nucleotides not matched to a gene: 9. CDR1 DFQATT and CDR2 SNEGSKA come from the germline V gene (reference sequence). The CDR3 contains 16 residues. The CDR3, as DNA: TGCAGTGCTAGGGACGGACTAGCGGGATCAGGAGATACGCAGTATTTT. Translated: CSARDGLAGSGDTQYF.

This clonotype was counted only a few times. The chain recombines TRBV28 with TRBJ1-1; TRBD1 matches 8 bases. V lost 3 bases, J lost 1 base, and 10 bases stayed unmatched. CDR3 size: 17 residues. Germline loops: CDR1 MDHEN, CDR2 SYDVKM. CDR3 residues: CASSFRSPGTGNTEAFF. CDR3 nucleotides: TGTGCCAGCAGTTTCCGCAGTCCCGGGACAGGGAACACTGAAGCTTTCTTT.

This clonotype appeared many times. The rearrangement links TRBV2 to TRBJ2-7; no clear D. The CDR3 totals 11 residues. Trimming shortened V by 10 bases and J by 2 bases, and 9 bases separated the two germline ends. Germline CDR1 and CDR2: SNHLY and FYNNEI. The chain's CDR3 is CATSIAYEQYF. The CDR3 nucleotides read TGTGCCACCTCGATAGCCTACGAGCAGTACTTC.

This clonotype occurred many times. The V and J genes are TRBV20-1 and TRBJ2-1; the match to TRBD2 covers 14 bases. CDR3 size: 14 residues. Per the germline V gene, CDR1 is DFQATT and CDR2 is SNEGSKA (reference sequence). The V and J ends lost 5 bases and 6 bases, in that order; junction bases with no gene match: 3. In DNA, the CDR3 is TGCAGTGCTGCCGGGACTAGCGGGAGCAATGAGCAGTTCTTC. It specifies CSAAGTSGSNEQFF.

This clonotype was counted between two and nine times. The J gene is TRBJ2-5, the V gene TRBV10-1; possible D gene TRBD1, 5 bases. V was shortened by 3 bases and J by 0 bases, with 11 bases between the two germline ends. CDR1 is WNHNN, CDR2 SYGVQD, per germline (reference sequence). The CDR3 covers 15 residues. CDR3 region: CASSDHRLYQETQYF. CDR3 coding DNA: TGCGCCAGCAGTGACCACAGGCTGTACCAAGAGACCCAGTACTTC.

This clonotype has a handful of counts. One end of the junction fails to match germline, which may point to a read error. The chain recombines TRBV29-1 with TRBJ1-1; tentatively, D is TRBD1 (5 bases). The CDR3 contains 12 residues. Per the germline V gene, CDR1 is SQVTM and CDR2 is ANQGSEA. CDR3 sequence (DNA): TGCAGCGCTGAAAGGGTGGGGGCTGAAGCTTTCTTT. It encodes CSAERVGAEAFF.

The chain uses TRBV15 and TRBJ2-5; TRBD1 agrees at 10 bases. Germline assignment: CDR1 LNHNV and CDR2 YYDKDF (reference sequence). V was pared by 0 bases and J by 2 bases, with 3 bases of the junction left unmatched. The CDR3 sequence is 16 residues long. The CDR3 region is CATSRDRTGGQETQYF. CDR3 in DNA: TGTGCCACCAGCAGAGACCGGACAGGGGGACAAGAGACCCAGTACTTC.

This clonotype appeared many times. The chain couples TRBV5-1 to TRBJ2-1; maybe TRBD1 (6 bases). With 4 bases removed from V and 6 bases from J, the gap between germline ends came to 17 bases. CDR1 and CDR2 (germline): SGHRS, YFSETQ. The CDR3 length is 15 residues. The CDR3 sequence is CASSQTGLSGNEQFF. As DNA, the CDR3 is TGCGCCAGCAGCCAAACAGGGTTGTCAGGCAATGAGCAGTTCTTC.

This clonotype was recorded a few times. The CDR3 reads CASQGRVNTEAFF. CDR3 nucleotides: TGTGCCAGTCAAGGACGGGTGAACACTGAAGCTTTCTTT. The chain carries TRBV6-1 and TRBJ1-1; D not resolved. V was trimmed by 9 bases and J by 0 bases, leaving 11 bases between them. Germline loops: CDR1 MNHNS, CDR2 SASEGT. This CDR3 has 13 residues.